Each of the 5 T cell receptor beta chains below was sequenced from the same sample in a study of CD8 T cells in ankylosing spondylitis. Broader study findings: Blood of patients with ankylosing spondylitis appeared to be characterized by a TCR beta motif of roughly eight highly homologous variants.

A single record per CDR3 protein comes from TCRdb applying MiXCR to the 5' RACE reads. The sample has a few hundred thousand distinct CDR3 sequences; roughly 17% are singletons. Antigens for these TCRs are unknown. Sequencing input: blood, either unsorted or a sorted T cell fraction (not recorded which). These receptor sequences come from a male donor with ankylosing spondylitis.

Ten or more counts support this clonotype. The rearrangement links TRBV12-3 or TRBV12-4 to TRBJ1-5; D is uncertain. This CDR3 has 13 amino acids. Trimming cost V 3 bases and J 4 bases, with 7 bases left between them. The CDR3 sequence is CASSFGRNQPQHF. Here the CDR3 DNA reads TGTGCCAGCAGTTTTGGGAGAAATCAGCCCCAGCATTTT.

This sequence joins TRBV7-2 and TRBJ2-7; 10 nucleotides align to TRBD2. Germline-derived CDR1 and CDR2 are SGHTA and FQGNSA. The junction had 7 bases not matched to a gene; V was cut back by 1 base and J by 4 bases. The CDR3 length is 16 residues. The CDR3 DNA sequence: TGTGCCAGCAGCTTAGGTCCTAGCGGGGGACAATACGAGCAGTACTTC. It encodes CASSLGPSGGQYEQYF.

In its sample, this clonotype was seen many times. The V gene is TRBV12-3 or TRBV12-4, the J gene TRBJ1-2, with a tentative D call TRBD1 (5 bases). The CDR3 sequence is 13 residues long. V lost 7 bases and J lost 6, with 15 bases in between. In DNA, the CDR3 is TGTGCCAGCACCATCGGAAGGGGACATGGCTACACCTTC. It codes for CASTIGRGHGYTF.

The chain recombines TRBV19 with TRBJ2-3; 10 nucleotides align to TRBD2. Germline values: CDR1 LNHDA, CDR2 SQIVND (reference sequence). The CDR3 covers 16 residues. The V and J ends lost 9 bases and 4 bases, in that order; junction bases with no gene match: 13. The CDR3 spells CASSIASGLAADTQYF. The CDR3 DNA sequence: TGTGCCAGCTCCATTGCTAGTGGACTAGCGGCAGATACGCAGTATTTT.

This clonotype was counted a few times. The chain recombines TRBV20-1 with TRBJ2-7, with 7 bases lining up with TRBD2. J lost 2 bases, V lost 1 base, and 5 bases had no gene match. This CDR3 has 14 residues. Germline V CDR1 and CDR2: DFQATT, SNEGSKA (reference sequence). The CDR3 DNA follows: TGCAGTGCTAGAGTCCCTAGCGGAACCTACGAGCAGTACTTC. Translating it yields CSARVPSGTYEQYF.